Below, one T cell receptor (beta chain) is given with its context. This clonotype turned up a few times. Its binding antigen is unknown. One base away there is no much larger clone; base qualities are not given. The data originate from a study of T cells in Graves' hyperthyroidism and ophthalmopathy (dated by TCRdb to the late 2010s). Regarding the complete study: Peripheral blood was sampled at the time of initial diagnosis, prior to any treatment. Once sampling was done, hyperthyroidism patients were given methimazole at a starting dose of 30 mg daily, whereas ophthalmopathy patients were given high-dose intravenous methylprednisolone. TCR V-J signatures able to tell the groups apart were searched for in a discovery cohort of more than 90 patients, of whom 40 to 45 had Graves' ophthalmopathy and under 65 had stable Graves' hyperthyroidism. Whether ophthalmopathy could be predicted prospectively was tested in an independent validation cohort made up of 18 to 20 hyperthyroidism patients plus 17 patients who later progressed to ophthalmopathy. Thyroid tissue and blood T-cell repertoires from about six Graves' hyperthyroidism patients were also compared in the study. The paper reports TCR Vbeta CDR3 sequencing of approximately 140 peripheral blood samples: around 45 ophthalmopathy, fewer than 80 hyperthyroidism and around 17 progressor patients. The approximately 90 discovery patients were divided at random into training and test sets in a 7:3 ratio.

The TCR beta CDR3 regions were amplified from RNA transcripts. For the first round of RT-PCR on the TCR CDR3, the HTBI primer set was used together with the Qiagen OneStep RT-PCR kit. The libraries were constructed in a second round of multiplex PCR and then size-selected and purified. Sequencing of the libraries was done on an Illumina HiSeq2000 using paired-end 100 bp reads. From the authors' description of their analysis: SOAPnuke was used to process the raw data, removing reads that contained adapters or uncalled bases, had a mean Phred below 15, or lacked an exact match to the constant primer or identifier. High-quality paired reads were merged using COPE v1.2.5, and each unique nucleotide sequence was defined as a clonotype. Clonotypes were aligned to IMGT TRBV, TRBD and TRBJ reference segments using MiTCR v1.1. Analysis was restricted to V-J combinations with a frequency above 0.0001, which covered roughly 99% of repertoires. The TCS score was defined as the ratio of F50 (clonal expansion) to E x V (chaos), calculated using BLOSUM62-based TCRdist between CDR3 peptides within each V-J. Welch's t-statistics and random forest reduced around 520 V-J features to about 12, which were used in a naive Bayes classifier (R e1071). The raw public reads went through TCRdb reprocessing: fastp at Q25, MiXCR clone calling, in-frame beta chains kept. Records with the same CDR3 protein are collapsed into one entry carrying the most frequent genes and DNA. The V and J calls, along with clone size, are taken from TCRdb and not from the paper's own processing. Within this sample are about 380,000 distinct CDR3 sequences, with about 14% of them counted one time only. The ten largest clones take up around a fifth of the sample.

Trimming costs V 4 bases and J 7 bases, and their ends lie 19 bases apart. The germline V gene encodes CDR1 SGDLS and CDR2 YYNGEE. The CDR3 holds 15 amino acids from the cysteine to the phenylalanine. This entry keeps only the CDR3 DNA: 45 bases, framed from base 1. In the ophthalmopathy patients, disease was moderately to severely active, with a Clinical Activity Score of 3 or more, a NOSPECS grade of 4 or more, and a duration of less than 3 months. The study excluded patients with uncontrolled infections, other autoimmune diseases, pregnancy or lactation. Diagnoses were established on the basis of clinical symptoms, serum thyroxine and TRAb, thyroid ultrasound, and orbital computed tomography. PBMCs were isolated from 7.5 to 10 ml of fresh peripheral blood by Ficoll-Paque density gradient centrifugation. Total RNA was extracted using Trizol reagent, and RNA quality was assessed on an Agilent 2100 Bioanalyzer.

General conclusions and limits of the study: In validation, the model predicted progression to ophthalmopathy with over 60% sensitivity and approximately 72% specificity, a median of 6.5 months before onset. Most expanded thyroid clonotypes (frequency above 0.001) were also detected in blood, suggesting blood repertoires may reflect thyroid immune responses. In cross-validation, a model built on a 13 V-J signature told ophthalmopathy apart from stable hyperthyroidism with 85% to 90% sensitivity and around 83% specificity, and in testing the same model reached 80%/75%. No statistical method was used to set the sample size in advance, and investigators knew the group allocation.

In this chain, TRBV9 is recombined with TRBJ2-3, with an unclear D gene assignment. The sequenced sample consisted of blood. The receptor comes from a woman aged 25 to 45 with Graves' ophthalmopathy. The nucleotide sequence is TGTGCCAGCAGCCCCCGTTCTCCTGATTTTAATACGCAGTATTTT. Its product reads: CASSPRSPDFNTQYF. The CDR3 plus the reference TRBV9 and TRBJ2-3 genes for the other parts give the full variable domain: DSGVTQTPKHLITATGQRVTLRCSPRSGDLSVYWYQQSLDQGLQFLIQYYNGEERAKGNILERFSAQQFPDLHSELNLSSLELGDSALYFCASSPRSPDFNTQYFGPGTRLTVL.